This TCR beta chain was retrieved from a study of T cell clones after liver transplantation. Study results and caveats: In a couple of subjects, few donor cells limited the measurable donor-reactive repertoire.

Germline CDR1 is MDHEN and CDR2 is SYDVKM. The CDR3 has 16 residues. V was pared by 6 bases and J by 2 bases, with 12 bases of the junction left unmatched. Data came from immunoSEQ multiplex PCR; TCRdb stores just in-frame clones and leaves some out. The sample consists of around 76,000 clones, about four fifths of them appearing once. Turning to this clone: The target antigen is unknown.

The material was CD4+ T cells from blood, obtained 12 months after liver transplant. This clonotype was sampled from a human patient who received a liver transplant. Some T cells here may be from the graft donor. V and J are TRBV28 and TRBJ2-7, with 8 bases aligning to TRBD2. The DNA of the CDR3 is TGTGCCAGCAGCTCGGGGGGGGCGGACGGAGCCTACGAGCAGTACTTC. As protein: CASSSGGADGAYEQYF.